This TCR beta chain stems from a study of long-term antiretroviral therapy in people with HIV. Points from the study as a whole: CDR3 length ranges were narrower in HIV repertoires than in controls.

With survey level as its setting, the immunoSEQ assay was v3.0. The table came from immunoSEQ multiplex PCR; TCRdb's copy has only in-frame clones and leaves some out. Of 40,000 to 60,000 clones in the sample, 84% were seen once. Notes on this clone: Its cognate antigen is unknown.

V dropped 4 bases and J dropped 4 bases, with 10 bases sitting between them. The germline CDR1 and CDR2 sequences are LGHNA and YSLEER. The CDR3 consists of 14 residues. The sequence derives from a woman aged 18-29 years with HIV. Sequencing used unsorted PBMCs, obtained 0.8 years after starting antiretroviral therapy. The chain uses TRBV4-3 and TRBJ2-2; D ambiguous. DNA of the CDR3: TGCGCCAGCAGCCGGGCCAGAGGCACCGGGGAGCTGTTTTTT. Translating it yields CASSRARGTGELFF.